This T cell receptor (beta chain) was profiled in a study of blood T cell repertoires in COVID-19. Study details: Italy, Spain and the United States were the sources of the convalescent and acute COVID-19 samples. T cells, B-cell-depleted T cells, or PBMCs supplied cDNA or gDNA.

This clone was observed at least ten times. As originally analysed: By means of reference gene primer amplification, nucleated cell counts were estimated. TCRdb keeps only in-frame clones here, not all; method: immunoSEQ multiplex PCR. That table gives V, J and clone size, and the DNA gave D and trimming. The data show about 270,000 clones, approximately 85% seen once. The germline V and J ends were trimmed by 6 bases and 7 bases, with 15 bases remaining between them. Germline V gene lookup returns CDR1 SNHLY and CDR2 FYNNEI. The CDR3 has 13 amino acids. The chain is built from TRBV2 and TRBJ1-2, with D perhaps matching TRBD1 (5 bases). The sequenced material came from peripheral blood. This sequence originates from a woman in her 70s with acute or convalescent COVID-19. CDR3 nucleotides: TGTGCCAGCAGCCCCGCCGAAGGGGCTGGCTACACCTTC. The encoded protein is CASSPAEGAGYTF.